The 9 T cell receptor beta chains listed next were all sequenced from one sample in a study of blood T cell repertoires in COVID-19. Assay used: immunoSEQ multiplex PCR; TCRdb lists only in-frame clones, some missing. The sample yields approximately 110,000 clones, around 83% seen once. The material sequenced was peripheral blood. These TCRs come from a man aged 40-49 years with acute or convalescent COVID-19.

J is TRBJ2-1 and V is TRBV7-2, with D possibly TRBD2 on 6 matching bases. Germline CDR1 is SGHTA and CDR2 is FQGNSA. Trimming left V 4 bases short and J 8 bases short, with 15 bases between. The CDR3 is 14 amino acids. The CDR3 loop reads CASSSRGMVDEQFF. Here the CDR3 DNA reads TGTGCCAGCAGCTCGCGGGGTATGGTTGATGAGCAGTTCTTC. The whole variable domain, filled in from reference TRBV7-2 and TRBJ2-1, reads GAGVSQSPSNKVTEKGKDVELRCDPISGHTALYWYRQSLGQGLEFLIYFQGNSAPDKSGLPSDRFSAERTGGSVSTLTIQRTQQEDSAVYLCASSSRGMVDEQFFGPGTRLTVL.

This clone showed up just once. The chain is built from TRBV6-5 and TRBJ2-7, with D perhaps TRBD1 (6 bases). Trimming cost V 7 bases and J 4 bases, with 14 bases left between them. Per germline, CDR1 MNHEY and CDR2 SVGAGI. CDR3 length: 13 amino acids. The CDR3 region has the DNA TGTGCCAGCACTAGGGGGATCGGATACGAGCAGTACTTC. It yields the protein CASTRGIGYEQYF.

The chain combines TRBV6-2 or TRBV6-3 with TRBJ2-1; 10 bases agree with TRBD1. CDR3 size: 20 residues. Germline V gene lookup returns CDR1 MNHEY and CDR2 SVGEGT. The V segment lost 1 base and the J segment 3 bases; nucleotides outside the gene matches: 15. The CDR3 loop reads CASSYLIRNGTGADYNEQFF. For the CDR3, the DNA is TGTGCCAGCAGTTACTTAATCCGAAACGGGACAGGGGCAGACTACAATGAGCAGTTCTTC.

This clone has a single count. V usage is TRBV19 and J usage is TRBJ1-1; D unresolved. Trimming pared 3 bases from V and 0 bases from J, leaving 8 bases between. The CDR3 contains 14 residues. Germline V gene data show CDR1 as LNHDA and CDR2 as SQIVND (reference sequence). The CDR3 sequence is CASSMRSLNTEAFF. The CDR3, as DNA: TGTGCCAGTAGTATGAGGAGCTTGAACACTGAAGCTTTCTTT.

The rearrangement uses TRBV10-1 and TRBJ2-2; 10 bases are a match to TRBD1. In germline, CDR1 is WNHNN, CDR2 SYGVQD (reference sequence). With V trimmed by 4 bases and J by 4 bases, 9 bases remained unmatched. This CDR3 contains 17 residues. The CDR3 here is CASSGIRDRGTTGELFF. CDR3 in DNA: TGCGCCAGCAGTGGAATCCGGGACAGGGGAACCACCGGGGAGCTGTTTTTT.

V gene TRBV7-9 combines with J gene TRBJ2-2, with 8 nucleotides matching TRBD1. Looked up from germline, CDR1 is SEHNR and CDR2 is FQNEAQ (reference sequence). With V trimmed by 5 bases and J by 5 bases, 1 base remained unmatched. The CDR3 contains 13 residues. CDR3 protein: CASSRQGTGELFF. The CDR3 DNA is TGTGCCAGCAGCCGACAGGGGACCGGGGAGCTGTTTTTT.

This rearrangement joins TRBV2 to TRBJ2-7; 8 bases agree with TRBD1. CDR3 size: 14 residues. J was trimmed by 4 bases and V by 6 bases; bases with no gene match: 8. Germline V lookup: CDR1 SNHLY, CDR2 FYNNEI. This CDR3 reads CASRTDDRGYEQYF. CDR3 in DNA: TGTGCCAGCAGGACCGACGACAGGGGTTACGAGCAGTACTTC.

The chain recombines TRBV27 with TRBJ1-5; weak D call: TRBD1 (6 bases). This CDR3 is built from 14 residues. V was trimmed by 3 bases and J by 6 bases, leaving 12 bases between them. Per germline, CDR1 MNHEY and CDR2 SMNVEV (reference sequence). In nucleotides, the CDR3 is TGTGCCAGCAGTTTTCTGGGGGCGAGTCAGCCCCAGCATTTT. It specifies CASSFLGASQPQHF.

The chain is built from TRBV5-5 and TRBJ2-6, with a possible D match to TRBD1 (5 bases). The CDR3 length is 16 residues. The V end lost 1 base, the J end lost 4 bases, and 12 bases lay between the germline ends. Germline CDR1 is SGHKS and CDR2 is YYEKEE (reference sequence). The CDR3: CASSLWSGRGANVLTF. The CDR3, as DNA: TGTGCCAGCAGCTTGTGGTCAGGGCGCGGGGCCAACGTCCTGACTTTC.